The 25 T cell receptor beta chains presented below share a single source sample, sequenced in a study of follicular helper T cells after annual influenza vaccination (dated by TCRdb to the late 2010s). Preparation of the library involved the immunoSEQ multiplex PCR assay. In TCRdb, the immuneACCESS table is reduced to in-frame sequences with V and J assigned. These tables do not hold every clone; where another copy was compared, an unresolved V gene accounts for under half, and the others remain unexplained. The sample contains some 13,000 clones, 65% to 85% of them found a single time. Approximately 0.4% of the sample is taken by the ten largest. Per the publication, the time point label means: 2015-2016 season, pre-vaccination. Here the sequenced sample was CXCR5- memory CD4+ T cells sorted from blood, taken on the day of influenza vaccination. The sample's cell subset or site label is to be understood as: CXCR5- memory CD4 T cells. These receptors all stem from an adult who received the influenza vaccine.

This rearrangement joins TRBV7-2 to TRBJ2-7, with D perhaps being TRBD1 or TRBD2 (6 bases each). Germline V CDR1 and CDR2: SGHTA, FQGNSA. Between the trimmed V and J ends, which lost 0 bases and 0 bases, there was a span of 15 bases. The CDR3 loop spans 17 amino acids. The CDR3: CASSLAGPGGASYEQYF. Here the CDR3 DNA reads TGTGCCAGCAGCTTAGCGGGGCCCGGGGGCGCCTCCTACGAGCAGTACTTC. Full variable domain (outside the CDR3, taken from reference TRBV7-2 and TRBJ2-7): GAGVSQSPSNKVTEKGKDVELRCDPISGHTALYWYRQSLGQGLEFLIYFQGNSAPDKSGLPSDRFSAERTGGSVSTLTIQRTQQEDSAVYLCASSLAGPGGASYEQYFGPGTRLTVT.

The V call is TRBV7-2, the J call TRBJ2-3; TRBD2 aligns across 8 bases. With V trimmed by 4 bases and J by 6 bases, 12 bases remained unmatched. The CDR3 length is 16 residues. Germline CDR1 reads SGHTA; CDR2 reads FQGNSA. The CDR3 spells CASSYPSGGSSDTQYF. The DNA of the CDR3 is TGTGCCAGCAGCTACCCCTCGGGGGGGAGCTCTGATACGCAGTATTTT.

This clone turned up a few times. V and J are TRBV6-4 and TRBJ1-6; 7 bases line up with TRBD1. Germline V gene data show CDR1 as MRHNA and CDR2 as SNTAGT. After removal of 5 bases from V and 9 bases from J, the junction contained 4 bases not matched to a gene. The CDR3 has 13 amino acids. The CDR3 protein is CASSRDRSSPLHF. CDR3 DNA: TGTGCCAGCAGTCGGGACAGATCTTCACCCCTCCACTTT.

The rearrangement joins TRBV7-9 to TRBJ2-7; D is unclear. Germline CDR1 and CDR2: SEHNR and FQNEAQ (reference sequence). The V and J ends lost 3 bases and 3 bases respectively, with 6 bases between them. The CDR3 totals 12 residues. This CDR3 reads CASSLGFYEQYF. DNA for the CDR3: TGTGCCAGCAGCTTGGGGTTCTACGAGCAGTACTTC.

The genes are TRBV20-1 and TRBJ1-1, with a tentative D call TRBD1 (5 bases). The CDR3 contains 11 residues. Germline V gene data show CDR1 as DFQATT and CDR2 as SNEGSKA (reference sequence). Here the CDR3 reads CSVGRRSEAFF. CDR3 sequence (DNA): TGCAGCGTGGGACGCAGATCTGAAGCTTTCTTT.

This clone was seen only a few times. The chain recombines TRBV5-4 with TRBJ2-7; 12 bases line up with TRBD1. Germline trimming cut 4 bases from V and 4 bases from J; bases unmatched to any gene: 6. Germline loops: CDR1 SGHNT, CDR2 YYREEE (reference sequence). The length of the CDR3 is 15 residues. CDR3 DNA: TGTGCCAGCAGCAACCGGGACAGGGGGCAGTACGAGCAGTACTTC. Amino acid sequence: CASSNRDRGQYEQYF.

The chain recombines TRBV5-6 with TRBJ1-1; 11 bases are shared with TRBD1. The V and J ends lost 4 bases and 4 bases, in that order; junction bases with no gene match: 12. Germline lookup yields CDR1 SGHDT and CDR2 YYEEEE. The CDR3 is made up of 17 amino acids. The CDR3 reads CASSPTGQGVYFTEAFF. The CDR3 region has the DNA TGTGCCAGCAGCCCCACGGGACAGGGGGTCTATTTCACTGAAGCTTTCTTT.

The genes are TRBV14 and TRBJ1-4; D unclear. CDR3 length: 13 amino acids. Germline loops: CDR1 SGHDN, CDR2 FVKESK. V was shortened by 5 bases and J by 8 bases, with 12 bases between the two germline ends. CDR3 loop: CASSRSLNEKLFF. CDR3 coding DNA: TGTGCCAGCAGCAGGTCTCTTAACGAAAAACTGTTTTTT.

The chain joins TRBV7-9 to TRBJ1-4; possible D gene TRBD1, 6 bases. Between the trimmed V and J ends, which lost 4 bases and 5 bases, there was a span of 11 bases. The CDR3 has 14 residues. Germline loops: CDR1 SEHNR, CDR2 FQNEAQ (reference sequence). CDR3 amino acids: CASSYLTGNEKLFF. The CDR3, as DNA: TGTGCCAGCAGCTACCTGACAGGAAATGAAAAACTGTTTTTT.

The chain carries TRBV4-1 and TRBJ2-3, with 8 bases identical to TRBD2. The V gene end was trimmed by 0 bases and the J gene end by 5 bases; junction bases not matched to a gene: 10. The CDR3 totals 17 residues. Germline V CDR1 and CDR2: MGHRA, YSYEKL. The CDR3 DNA is TGCGCCAGCAGCCAAGATAATAGCGGGGACTGGGGAGATACGCAGTATTTT. Its protein is CASSQDNSGDWGDTQYF.

The chain joins TRBV2 to TRBJ2-5, with TRBD2 identical over 7 bases. The CDR3 consists of 13 residues. V lost 11 bases and J lost 1; bases outside the gene matches: 7. Germline CDR1 and CDR2: SNHLY and FYNNEI. CDR3 residues: CAWMGGIQETQYF. The CDR3 DNA follows: TGTGCCTGGATGGGGGGGATCCAAGAGACCCAGTACTTC.

This sequence joins TRBV15 and TRBJ1-2; 7 bases align to TRBD1. Germline trimming cut 0 bases from V and 5 bases from J; bases unmatched to any gene: 6. The V gene's germline CDR1 is LNHNV and CDR2 YYDKDF (reference sequence). The CDR3 is 15 amino acids. The CDR3 coding sequence is TGTGCCACCAGCAGAGATCTAGACAGGGTTTATGGCTACACCTTC. Amino acid sequence: CATSRDLDRVYGYTF. The full variable domain, completed using reference TRBV15 and TRBJ1-2, is DAMVIQNPRYQVTQFGKPVTLSCSQTLNHNVMYWYQQKSSQAPKLLFHYYDKDFNNEADTPDNFQSRRPNTSFCFLDIRSPGLGDTAMYLCATSRDLDRVYGYTFGSGTRLTVV.

This clone has a single count. The chain joins TRBV4-3 to TRBJ2-1; 11 bases are a match to TRBD2. The V gene's germline CDR1 is LGHNA and CDR2 YSLEER. This CDR3 spans 21 amino acids. Germline trimming cut 4 bases from V and 0 bases from J; bases unmatched to any gene: 17. The CDR3 DNA follows: TGCGCCAGCAGCCCCCCCCTGGGGGGACTAGCGGCGCCGAGCTCCTACAATGAGCAGTTCTTC. Its protein is CASSPPLGGLAAPSSYNEQFF.

The J gene is TRBJ1-4, the V gene TRBV9, with D possibly TRBD1 on 5 matching bases. The CDR3 covers 15 residues. Germline assignment: CDR1 SGDLS and CDR2 YYNGEE. Between the trimmed V and J ends, which lost 5 bases and 3 bases, there was a span of 14 bases. CDR3 in amino acids: CASSSRWGSNEKLFF. CDR3 DNA sequence: TGTGCCAGCAGTAGTAGGTGGGGGTCTAATGAAAAACTGTTTTTT. The full variable domain, in which reference TRBV9 and TRBJ1-4 provide the parts outside the CDR3, is DSGVTQTPKHLITATGQRVTLRCSPRSGDLSVYWYQQSLDQGLQFLIQYYNGEERAKGNILERFSAQQFPDLHSELNLSSLELGDSALYFCASSSRWGSNEKLFFGSGTQLSVL.

This clone was seen a few times. This chain links TRBV19 with TRBJ1-2; D is ambiguous. CDR3 length: 14 residues. Trimming shortened V by 4 bases and J by 4 bases, and 13 bases separated the two germline ends. Germline V lookup: CDR1 LNHDA, CDR2 SQIVND (reference sequence). The CDR3 region is CASSSDAGFYGYTF. CDR3 coding DNA: TGTGCCAGTAGTAGCGACGCGGGGTTCTATGGCTACACCTTC.

The gene calls are TRBV7-2 and TRBJ1-6; weak D call: TRBD1 (6 bases). CDR1 is SGHTA and CDR2 is FQGNSA in the germline V gene. This CDR3 region has 15 residues. Trimming shortened V by 6 bases and J by 7 bases, and 16 bases separated the two germline ends. In DNA, the CDR3 is TGTGCCAGCAGTCTTGGACAGAACTTAAATTCACCCCTCCACTTT. It translates to CASSLGQNLNSPLHF.

This clone was detected once. V usage is TRBV15 and J usage is TRBJ1-1, with TRBD1 matching over 9 bases. The CDR3 runs 15 residues. In germline, CDR1 is LNHNV, CDR2 YYDKDF (reference sequence). V lost 0 bases to trimming and J lost 5 bases; unmatched junction nucleotides: 4. The CDR3 region is CATSREPGTGTEAFF. For the CDR3, the DNA is TGTGCCACCAGCAGAGAACCCGGGACAGGGACTGAAGCTTTCTTT.

In its sample, this clone was seen once. This rearrangement joins TRBV7-2 to TRBJ2-6, with D uncertain. In germline, CDR1 is SGHTA, CDR2 FQGNSA. The CDR3 is 17 amino acids. V was trimmed by 1 base and J by 4 bases, leaving 14 bases between them. DNA of the CDR3: TGTGCCAGCAGCTTAGGTCTGGCCGTCTGGGGGGCCAACGTCCTGACTTTC. Protein sequence: CASSLGLAVWGANVLTF.

CDR3 bases: TGTGCCAGCAGTGAATGGGCAGGGATTGGGAACGAGCAGTACTTC. It translates to CASSEWAGIGNEQYF. This chain links TRBV25-1 with TRBJ2-7, with a weak D call TRBD1 (5 bases). The germline V and J ends were trimmed by 1 base and 5 bases, with 15 bases remaining between them. This CDR3 is built from 15 residues. Germline CDR1 MGHDK, CDR2 SYGVNS.

J is TRBJ1-2 and V is TRBV16; tentatively, D is TRBD1 (6 bases). CDR3 length: 13 residues. Trimming took 2 bases from V and 8 from J, leaving 12 bases between them. Per germline, CDR1 KGHSY and CDR2 FQNENV. CDR3 sequence: CASSQLQGDGYTF. The CDR3 DNA reads TGTGCCAGCAGCCAACTACAGGGTGACGGCTACACCTTC. The full variable domain, with the rest looked up from reference TRBV16 and TRBJ1-2, is GEEVAQTPKHLVRGEGQKAKLYCAPIKGHSYVFWYQQVLKNEFKFLISFQNENVFDETGMPKERFSAKCLPNSPCSLEIQATKLEDSAVYFCASSQLQGDGYTFGSGTRLTVV.

The chain is built from TRBV7-8 and TRBJ2-2; 9 bases align to TRBD1. Per the germline V gene, CDR1 is SGHVS and CDR2 is FQNEAQ. After removal of 5 bases from V and 5 bases from J, the junction contained 6 bases not matched to a gene. The CDR3 is made up of 15 amino acids. The DNA for the CDR3 is TGTGCCAGCAGCATAGACAGGGGGATAACCGGGGAGCTGTTTTTT. Translated: CASSIDRGITGELFF.

The rearrangement joins TRBV4-1 to TRBJ1-2; D might be TRBD1 (6 bases). CDR1 MGHRA and CDR2 YSYEKL come from the germline V gene. V lost 4 bases, J lost 1 base, and 16 bases lay in between. CDR3 length: 16 amino acids. CDR3 loop: CASSRIGQRLNYGYTF. The CDR3 DNA follows: TGCGCCAGCAGCCGAATAGGACAGAGGCTTAACTATGGCTACACCTTC.

The sample holds a few counts of this clone. The chain combines TRBV5-4 with TRBJ1-1; D remains ambiguous. The V gene's germline CDR1 is SGHNT and CDR2 YYREEE (reference sequence). Trimming left V 4 bases short and J 4 bases short, with 11 bases between. The CDR3 totals 13 residues. Written as DNA, the CDR3 is TGTGCCAGCAGCGGCCCCGGCACCACTGAAGCTTTCTTT. Amino acid sequence: CASSGPGTTEAFF.

This rearrangement joins TRBV5-1 to TRBJ1-6; tentatively, D is TRBD1 (5 bases). The CDR3 has 14 amino acids. The ends were cut back, 1 base at V and 10 bases at J, with 12 bases in the middle. In germline, CDR1 is SGHRS, CDR2 YFSETQ. CDR3: CASSLTGGDSPLHF. CDR3 coding DNA: TGCGCCAGCAGCTTGACCGGGGGAGACTCACCCCTCCACTTT.

This chain uses TRBV6-6 with TRBJ1-3; D gene uncertain. The CDR3 covers 13 residues. The V gene's germline CDR1 is MNHNY and CDR2 SVGAGI (reference sequence). Trimming removed 4 bases from V and 1 base from J, with 5 bases in between. As DNA, the CDR3 is TGTGCCAGCAGTTCGGGGTCTGGAAACACCATATATTTT. Its protein is CASSSGSGNTIYF.